These T cell receptor beta chains were read from a single sample in a study of T cells in Graves' hyperthyroidism and ophthalmopathy. TCRdb recomputed calls from the multiplex PCR reads with MiXCR, one row per CDR3 protein. The sample has 750,000 to 900,000 distinct CDR3 sequences, 35% to 40% seen once. The material sequenced was blood. The source of these receptors is a man aged 18 to 35 with Graves' hyperthyroidism. CDR3s include the opening cysteine and the closing phenylalanine or tryptophan. The D gene is left open where the match is weak. For some rows the clone size is stated as once, few or many, or as a class when expanded; others skip it.

V: TRBV4-1
J: TRBJ1-6
length: 13
size: many
D: NA
CDR3: CASSPPGQAPLHF
DNA: TGCGCCAGCAGCCCTCCCGGGCAGGCACCCCTCCACTTT

V: TRBV6-1
J: TRBJ1-3
length: 15
size: NA
D: NA
CDR3: CASGPGTPSGNTIYF
DNA: TGTGCCAGCGGGCCCGGGACACCCTCTGGAAACACCATATATTTT

V: TRBV5-1
J: TRBJ1-1
length: 15
size: NA
D: NA
CDR3: CASSRGDGLSTEAFF
DNA: TGCGCCAGCAGCCGGGGGGACGGATTGAGCACTGAAGCTTTCTTT

V: TRBV15
J: TRBJ2-5
length: 14
size: many
D: TRBD1
CDR3: CATSRNRGLETQYF
DNA: TGTGCCACCAGCAGAAACAGGGGGCTAGAGACCCAGTACTTC

V: TRBV7-9
J: TRBJ2-2
length: 17
size: NA
D: TRBD2
CDR3: CAGSRRSGVPDTGELFF
DNA: TGTGCCGGAAGCAGACGTAGCGGGGTACCGGACACCGGGGAGCTGTTTTTT

V: TRBV29-1
J: TRBJ2-6
length: 15
size: many
D: TRBD1
CDR3: CSVVGGGSGANVLTF
DNA: TGCAGCGTTGTAGGGGGCGGCTCTGGGGCCAACGTCCTGACTTTC

V: TRBV5-1
J: TRBJ2-7
length: 13
size: NA
D: NA
CDR3: CASSPVGVYEQHF
DNA: TGCGCCAGCAGCCCGGTCGGGGTGTACGAGCAGCACTTC

V: TRBV12-3/TRBV12-4
J: TRBJ1-1
length: 14
size: NA
D: NA
CDR3: CASSLMDTNTEAFF
DNA: TGTGCCAGCAGTTTGATGGATACGAACACTGAAGCTTTCTTT

V: TRBV7-3
J: TRBJ1-3
length: 18
size: few
D: NA
CDR3: CASSPGTGPFDSGNTIYF
DNA: TGTGCCAGCAGCCCGGGCACAGGGCCTTTCGACTCTGGAAACACCATATATTTT

V: TRBV15
J: TRBJ1-6
length: 13
size: many
D: TRBD1
CDR3: CATNDGQGVHLHF
DNA: TGTGCCACCAACGACGGACAGGGGGTACACCTCCACTTT